This TCR beta chain came from a study of cytomegalovirus exposure and HLA in healthy donors. About the research overall: An earlier analysis found some 100 million unique TCR beta sequences from 150 million to 200 million T cells. Genotyping showed roughly 86% of over 350 donors falling in the Caucasian-associated ancestry cluster.

The PCR contained 60 Vbeta and 13 Jbeta primers. The assay was immunoSEQ multiplex PCR, and TCRdb's table has in-frame clones only and misses some. The repertoire holds about 110,000 clones, with 55% to 70% as singletons. The CDR3 loop spans 22 amino acids. Sequencing input: PBMCs. The clonotype originates from a woman in her 30s in good health and CMV-seronegative. The chain employs TRBV1 and TRBJ2-2; the table's D gene call, TRBD1, was not cross checked with the DNA. TRBV1 is a pseudogene. The CDR3 loop reads CTSSPYEHKTARSKIGTGELFF. The DNA of the CDR3 is TGCACCAGCAGCCCTTACGAACACAAGACAGCCCGATCGAAGATTGGTACCGGGGAGCTGTTTTTT.